These T cell receptor beta chains were read from a single sample in a study of T cell repertoires in cytomegalovirus infection. TCRdb reprocessed the reads with MiXCR, giving one entry per CDR3 protein. The sample shows some 600,000 distinct CDR3 sequences, 24% of them seen only once. Sequencing input: CD8+ T cells from PBMCs. These receptors originate from a human donor in good health (CMV status not recorded). Some clones in this sample may be carry-over from other donors' samples. The CDR3 runs from the conserved cysteine through the conserved F or W. The D gene is left open where the match is weak. Expanded clones are given a class, and other clones once, few, many or no size at all.

TRBD1	TRBJ1-1	TRBV5-1	.	CASSWDRGQRTEAFF	TGCGCCAGCAGCTGGGACAGGGGTCAAAGGACTGAAGCTTTCTTT
.	TRBJ2-3	TRBV12-3/TRBV12-4	.	CASSFKMNGGADTQYF	TGTGCCAGCAGTTTTAAGATGAACGGGGGCGCAGATACGCAGTATTTT
.	TRBJ2-2	TRBV6-6	.	CASSYSIGPTGELFF	TGTGCCAGCAGTTACTCGATTGGCCCCACCGGGGAGCTGTTTTTT
.	TRBJ2-3	TRBV27	few	CASSRRTDTQYF	TGTGCCAGCAGTAGGCGCACAGATACGCAGTATTTT
TRBD2	TRBJ2-3	TRBV5-6	few	CASSTTSGGATDTQYF	TGTGCCAGCAGCACAACTAGCGGGGGGGCGACAGATACGCAGTATTTT
.	TRBJ2-2	TRBV7-9	many	CAISGGGELFF	TGTGCCATTTCTGGCGGCGGGGAGCTGTTTTTT
TRBD2	TRBJ2-1	TRBV7-3	few	CASSLFKRGYNEQFF	TGTGCCAGCAGCTTATTCAAGCGGGGGTACAATGAGCAGTTCTTC
.	TRBJ2-1	TRBV12-3/TRBV12-4	few	CASSLTGGPEEQFF	TGTGCCAGCAGTTTGACCGGGGGGCCGGAGGAGCAGTTCTTC
TRBD1	TRBJ2-3	TRBV13	.	CASSSLETGITSTDTQYF	TGTGCCAGCAGTTCCTTAGAGACAGGGATTACTAGCACAGATACGCAGTATTTT
TRBD1	TRBJ1-5	TRBV5-5	.	CASSYDRGVNQPQHF	TGTGCCAGCAGCTATGACAGGGGAGTCAATCAGCCCCAGCATTTT
TRBD1	TRBJ2-5	TRBV7-8	many	CASSLRGGWGQETQYF	TGTGCCAGCAGCTTACGAGGGGGCTGGGGCCAAGAGACCCAGTACTTC
.	TRBJ2-7	TRBV2	.	CASSGNEQYF	TGTGCCAGCAGCGGCAACGAGCAGTACTTC
TRBD1	TRBJ1-1	TRBV2	.	CANRKATGAEAFF	TGTGCCAACAGGAAAGCGACAGGGGCTGAAGCTTTCTTT
.	TRBJ1-1	TRBV28	many	CASRVSQAGNTEAFF	TGTGCCAGCAGAGTGAGCCAGGCTGGGAACACTGAAGCTTTCTTT
.	TRBJ2-1	TRBV12-5	.	CASGYGAEEQFF	TGTGCTAGTGGTTACGGGGCAGAGGAGCAGTTCTTC
.	TRBJ2-3	TRBV10-3	.	CAVGDKSDTQYF	TGTGCCGTTGGGGACAAATCAGATACGCAGTATTTT
.	TRBJ1-5	TRBV19	.	CASRSSGLHYQPQHF	TGTGCCAGTAGGTCTTCTGGACTCCATTATCAGCCCCAGCATTTT
.	TRBJ2-1	TRBV6-5	few	CASSSVTSYNEQFF	TGTGCCAGCAGTTCGGTGACTAGCTACAATGAGCAGTTCTTC
.	TRBJ2-1	TRBV7-6	many	CASSPYPGPAEQFF	TGTGCCAGCAGCCCTTACCCGGGGCCGGCTGAGCAGTTCTTC
TRBD1	TRBJ1-1	TRBV7-8	many	CASSPPGTGNMNTEAFF	TGTGCCAGCAGCCCCCCCGGGACAGGGAATATGAACACTGAAGCTTTCTTT
.	TRBJ2-5	TRBV7-8	.	CASSLSGSGRNLQETQYF	TGTGCCAGCAGCTTATCTGGGAGTGGACGAAATCTTCAAGAGACCCAGTACTTC
TRBD1	TRBJ1-1	TRBV7-8	many	CASSLGAGGRPEAFF	TGTGCCAGCAGCTTAGGGGCAGGGGGTAGGCCTGAAGCTTTCTTT
.	TRBJ2-1	TRBV7-6	many	CASSLFLDPSSYNEQFF	TGTGCCAGCAGCTTATTTCTAGACCCGAGCTCCTACAATGAGCAGTTCTTC
.	TRBJ2-5	TRBV6-6	.	CASSYVQGTETQYF	TGTGCCAGCAGTTACGTTCAGGGGACAGAGACCCAGTACTTC
.	TRBJ2-3	TRBV28	few	CASSRYGTIDLFTDTQYF	TGTGCCAGCAGTCGTTATGGGACCATCGACCTCTTCACAGATACGCAGTATTTT
TRBD2	TRBJ2-2	TRBV10-1	many	CASSDILAGVTGELFF	TGCGCCAGCAGTGATATCCTAGCGGGGGTGACCGGGGAGCTGTTTTTT
.	TRBJ2-5	TRBV6-5	.	CASSYFRGTESQYF	TGTGCCAGCAGTTACTTTCGGGGGACGGAGTCCCAGTACTTC
.	TRBJ1-5	TRBV6-1	few	CASSEARGYSNQPQHF	TGTGCCAGCAGTGAAGCTAGGGGATATAGCAATCAGCCCCAGCATTTT
.	TRBJ2-3	TRBV7-2	many	CASSSPGLLSTDTQYF	TGTGCCAGCAGCTCACCGGGACTCCTTAGCACAGATACGCAGTATTTT
TRBD1	TRBJ1-4	TRBV20-1	few	CSAPSGQGAYDEKLFF	TGCAGTGCTCCTTCGGGACAGGGGGCATATGATGAAAAACTGTTTTTT
.	TRBJ1-2	TRBV7-2	many	CASSSGDGYYGYTF	TGTGCCAGCAGTTCAGGGGATGGCTACTATGGCTACACCTTC
.	TRBJ2-4	TRBV6-6	.	CASSSGTAIDIQYF	TGTGCCAGCAGCTCCGGGACGGCGATAGACATTCAGTACTTC
.	TRBJ2-5	TRBV6-6	few	CASSFTGFQETQYF	TGTGCCAGCAGTTTCACAGGGTTCCAAGAGACCCAGTACTTC
.	TRBJ1-2	TRBV14	few	CASSQSPWDILEGGYTF	TGTGCCAGCAGCCAATCCCCCTGGGACATCCTTGAAGGTGGCTACACCTTC
TRBD2	TRBJ2-2	TRBV7-6	.	CASSSVYGGASTGELFF	TGTGCCAGCAGCTCAGTCTACGGGGGGGCCTCCACCGGGGAGCTGTTTTTT
TRBD1	TRBJ1-1	TRBV2	.	CASSSGGAGTEAFF	TGTGCCAGCAGTTCAGGGGGCGCGGGGACTGAAGCTTTCTTT
.	TRBJ2-1	TRBV28	.	CASSFIGSSYNEQFF	TGTGCCAGCAGTTTTATTGGAAGCTCCTACAATGAGCAGTTCTTC
TRBD1	TRBJ1-5	TRBV20-1	few	CSAAGTGNQPQHF	TGCAGTGCTGCCGGGACAGGGAATCAGCCCCAGCATTTT
TRBD2	TRBJ2-3	TRBV7-8	few	CASSLVLRTSGAADTQYF	TGTGCCAGCAGCTTAGTTTTGCGGACTAGCGGGGCCGCAGATACGCAGTATTTT
.	TRBJ1-5	TRBV20-1	.	CSARDTNGNQPQHF	TGCAGTGCTAGAGATACTAACGGCAATCAGCCCCAGCATTTT
.	TRBJ1-1	TRBV6-5	many	CASSYSSRVSEAFF	TGTGCCAGCAGTTACTCGAGCAGGGTGTCTGAAGCTTTCTTT